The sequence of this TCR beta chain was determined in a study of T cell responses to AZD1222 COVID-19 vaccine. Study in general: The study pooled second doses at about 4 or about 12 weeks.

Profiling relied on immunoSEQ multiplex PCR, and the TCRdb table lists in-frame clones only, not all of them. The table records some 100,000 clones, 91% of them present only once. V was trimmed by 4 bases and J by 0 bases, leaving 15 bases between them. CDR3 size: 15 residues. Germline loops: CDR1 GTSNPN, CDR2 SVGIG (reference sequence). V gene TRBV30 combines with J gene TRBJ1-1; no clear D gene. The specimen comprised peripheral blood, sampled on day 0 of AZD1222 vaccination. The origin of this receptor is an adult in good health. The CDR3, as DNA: TGTGCCTGGACCAACACCGGGCGGTTGAACACTGAAGCTTTCTTT. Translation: CAWTNTGRLNTEAFF.